This T cell receptor (beta chain) appears in the sequencing data of a study of early T cells in non-severe SARS-CoV-2 infection. Overall study: Bulk RNA from unsorted whole blood was sequenced; chains were unpaired.

Broader study findings: VDJdb matching, biased toward anti-spike CD8 responses, missed private and CD4 specificities.

This clonotype was detected only a few times. Its antigen remains unidentified. In germline, CDR1 is ENHRY, CDR2 SYGVKD. V was pared by 10 bases and J by 0 bases, with 10 bases between. The CDR3 has 12 amino acids. Individual cDNA molecules carried attached unique molecular identifiers. TCRdb re-called the 5' RACE reads with MiXCR, one entry per CDR3 protein. This sample has under 60,000 distinct CDR3 sequences, with around a tenth found just once. This TCR derives from an adult who was a healthcare worker with PCR-confirmed SARS-CoV-2 infection or an uninfected control (not recorded which). The rearrangement uses TRBV10-3 and TRBJ2-7; D is uncertain. The source was whole blood, collected at baseline. CDR3 sequence reads: CATKGSSYEQYF. The CDR3 nucleotides read TGTGCCACAAAGGGAAGCTCCTACGAGCAGTACTTC.